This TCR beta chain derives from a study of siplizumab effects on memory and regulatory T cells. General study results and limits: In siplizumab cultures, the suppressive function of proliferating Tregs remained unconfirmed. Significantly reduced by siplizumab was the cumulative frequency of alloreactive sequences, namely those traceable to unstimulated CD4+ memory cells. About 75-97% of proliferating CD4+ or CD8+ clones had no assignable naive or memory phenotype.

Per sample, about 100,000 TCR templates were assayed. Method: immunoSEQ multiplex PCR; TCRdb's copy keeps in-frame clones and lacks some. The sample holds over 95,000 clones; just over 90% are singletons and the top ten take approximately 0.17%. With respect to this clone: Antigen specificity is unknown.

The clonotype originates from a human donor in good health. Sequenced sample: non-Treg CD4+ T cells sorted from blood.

CDR3 loop: CSADRGDGYTF. As DNA, the CDR3 is TGCAGTGCTGACAGGGGGGACGGCTACACCTTC. The chain links TRBV20-1 to TRBJ1-2; 9 bases are shared with TRBD1. With V trimmed by 5 bases and J by 8 bases, 3 bases remained unmatched. Germline V gene sequence: CDR1 DFQATT, CDR2 SNEGSKA (reference sequence). This CDR3 region has 11 residues.